Below are 26 T cell receptor beta chains sequenced from a single sample in a study of blood T cell repertoires in COVID-19. Method: immunoSEQ multiplex PCR; TCRdb's copy keeps in-frame clones and lacks some. The repertoire holds 260,000 or so clones, around 86% seen once, with 15% to 19% in the top ten. The sequenced sample consisted of PBMCs or T cells enriched from blood (not recorded which). All receptors derive from a man younger than 30 who had recovered from COVID-19.

This rearrangement joins TRBV6-5 to TRBJ1-1; 12 bases map to TRBD1. The CDR3 sequence is 15 residues long. The ends lost 6 bases at V and 5 bases at J; junction bases unmatched: 7. Germline V gives CDR1 MNHEY, CDR2 SVGAGI. The CDR3 loop reads CASSRPGQGATEAFF. Written as DNA, the CDR3 is TGTGCCAGCAGCCGCCCGGGACAGGGGGCTACTGAAGCTTTCTTT.

For the CDR3, the DNA is TGTGCCATCAGGCAGGACAGGGACACTGAAGCTTTCTTT. This sequence encodes CAIRQDRDTEAFF. This rearrangement joins TRBV10-3 to TRBJ1-1; 8 positions agree with TRBD1. After removal of 6 bases from V and 3 bases from J, the junction contained 3 bases not matched to a gene. The germline V gene has CDR1 ENHRY and CDR2 SYGVKD. The CDR3 length is 13 residues.

V usage is TRBV12-3 or TRBV12-4 and J usage is TRBJ1-2; 8 bases fit TRBD1. V lost 4 bases and J lost 6; bases outside the gene matches: 4. The CDR3 loop spans 13 amino acids. CDR3 bases: TGTGCCAGCAGTTCCCAGGGGGCTCATGGCTACACCTTC. Protein: CASSSQGAHGYTF.

The V and J genes are TRBV6-5 and TRBJ2-7; D may be TRBD1 (5 bases). There are 13 residues in the CDR3. Looked up from germline, CDR1 is MNHEY and CDR2 is SVGAGI. Trimming stripped 5 bases from V and 3 bases from J, with 11 bases between. The CDR3 loop is CASSPGKDYEQYF. CDR3 nucleotides: TGTGCCAGCAGTCCAGGGAAAGACTACGAGCAGTACTTC.

The J gene is TRBJ1-1, the V gene TRBV4-1; D perhaps matches TRBD1 (6 bases). Trimming shortened V by 5 bases and J by 1 base, and 8 bases separated the two germline ends. The germline CDR1 and CDR2 sequences are MGHRA and YSYEKL. The CDR3 totals 13 residues. CDR3 bases: TGCGCCAGCAGCTTGGGACAGAACACTGAAGCTTTCTTT. Translated, it gives CASSLGQNTEAFF.

This chain uses TRBV18 with TRBJ1-3, with 10 nucleotides matching TRBD1. CDR1 is KGHSH and CDR2 is LQKENI in the germline V gene. V lost 3 bases to trimming and J lost 4 bases; unmatched junction nucleotides: 12. The CDR3 is 18 amino acids. The chain's CDR3 is CASSPERGTGVYGNTIYF. The DNA of the CDR3 is TGTGCCAGCTCACCCGAACGGGGGACAGGGGTTTACGGAAACACCATATATTTT.

J is TRBJ1-4 and V is TRBV27; 9 bases align to TRBD1. Looked up from germline, CDR1 is MNHEY and CDR2 is SMNVEV (reference sequence). Germline trimming cut 4 bases from V and 6 bases from J; bases unmatched to any gene: 3. The CDR3 sequence is 14 residues long. The CDR3 sequence: CASSWTGADEKLFF. The CDR3 DNA reads TGTGCCAGCAGTTGGACAGGGGCGGATGAAAAACTGTTTTTT.

V is TRBV27 and J is TRBJ2-2; 7 bases are shared with TRBD2. The CDR3 has 17 residues. The V gene's germline CDR1 is MNHEY and CDR2 SMNVEV (reference sequence). V was clipped by 5 bases and J by 6 bases; unmatched bases: 15. CDR3 sequence: CASSPLPRGRPAGELFF. Written as DNA, the CDR3 is TGTGCCAGCAGTCCCCTTCCTCGCGGGAGACCCGCCGGGGAGCTGTTTTTT.

The rearrangement links TRBV7-9 to TRBJ2-1; no firm D call. Looked up from germline, CDR1 is SEHNR and CDR2 is FQNEAQ (reference sequence). Deletions cut 2 bases from V and 7 bases from J, with 12 bases between. CDR3 length: 14 amino acids. The CDR3 loop is CASSLSWLENEQFF. The CDR3 DNA reads TGTGCCAGCAGCTTATCTTGGCTAGAGAATGAGCAGTTCTTC.

The V call is TRBV6-5, the J call TRBJ1-1; D gene ambiguous. Trimming pared 8 bases from V and 3 bases from J, leaving 7 bases between. The CDR3 is 11 amino acids. Germline V lookup: CDR1 MNHEY, CDR2 SVGAGI. For the CDR3, the DNA is TGTGCCAGCGAAACTGACACTGAAGCTTTCTTT. Protein product: CASETDTEAFF.

The genes are TRBV12-3 or TRBV12-4 and TRBJ1-5, with D perhaps TRBD1 (5 bases). V was clipped by 5 bases and J by 4 bases, with 9 bases between them. CDR3 length: 13 amino acids. The CDR3 region is CASSQYRNQPQHF. The CDR3 nucleotides read TGTGCCAGCAGTCAATACAGGAATCAGCCCCAGCATTTT.

The J gene is TRBJ2-4, the V gene TRBV7-2; the match to TRBD2 covers 10 bases. After removal of 2 bases from V and 12 bases from J, the junction contained 7 bases not matched to a gene. CDR1 and CDR2 from the germline V gene are SGHTA and FQGNSA. CDR3 length equals 14 residues. CDR3 residues: CASSLRERGGPQYF. CDR3 in DNA: TGTGCCAGCAGCTTAAGAGAGCGGGGGGGCCCTCAGTACTTC.

This clone occurred once. The chain couples TRBV7-2 to TRBJ1-1, with a possible D match to TRBD1 (5 bases). This CDR3 is built from 14 residues. Germline V gene lookup returns CDR1 SGHTA and CDR2 FQGNSA. V was trimmed by 2 bases and J by 2 bases, leaving 9 bases between them. The CDR3 is CASSLSGTNTEAFF. The CDR3 DNA follows: TGTGCCAGCAGCTTATCAGGGACTAACACTGAAGCTTTCTTT.

Only one count was recorded for this clone. The chain has TRBV7-9 and TRBJ1-6; D is unresolved. The CDR3 sequence is 15 residues long. Trimming removed 3 bases at V and 6 bases at J, with 12 bases between. From germline, CDR1 is SEHNR and CDR2 FQNEAQ (reference sequence). In DNA, the CDR3 is TGTGCCAGCAGCTTGCCTTCCAGAGGTAATTCACCCCTCCACTTT. It yields the protein CASSLPSRGNSPLHF.

The chain recombines TRBV5-1 with TRBJ2-1; TRBD2 matches at 9 bases. The CDR3 extends over 18 amino acids. Germline values: CDR1 SGHRS, CDR2 YFSETQ. V trimming: 3 bases; J trimming: 4 bases; junction bases outside the gene matches: 14. CDR3 sequence (DNA): TGCGCCAGCAGCTGGACAATTGACCTAGCGGGGAGTTACAATGAGCAGTTCTTC. This codes for CASSWTIDLAGSYNEQFF.

Only one count was recorded for this clone. V is TRBV3-1 (or the pseudogene TRBV3-2) and J is TRBJ2-7; D possibly corresponds to TRBD1 (6 bases). Germline CDR1 and CDR2: LGHDT and YNNKEL (reference sequence). This CDR3 has 13 amino acids. Trimming shortened V by 4 bases and J by 6 bases, and 13 bases separated the two germline ends. The CDR3 reads CASSRQGIGEQYF. For the CDR3, the DNA is TGTGCCAGCAGCCGCCAGGGGATAGGCGAGCAGTACTTC.

The CDR3 DNA reads TGTGCCAGTAGCCTCGGGGAGGGAAGAGGAAACACCATATATTTT. It is translated as CASSLGEGRGNTIYF. The chain recombines TRBV19 with TRBJ1-3, with unresolved D. This CDR3 has 15 residues. Trimming took off 6 bases at V and 4 bases at J, with 16 bases between the two ends. Germline CDR1 is LNHDA and CDR2 is SQIVND (reference sequence). The variable domain in full, with the rest retrieved from reference TRBV19 and TRBJ1-3, is DGGITQSPKYLFRKEGQNVTLSCEQNLNHDAMYWYRQDPGQGLRLIYYSQIVNDFQKGDIAEGYSVSREKKESFPLTVTSAQKNPTAFYLCASSLGEGRGNTIYFGEGSWLTVV.

V and J are TRBV6-5 and TRBJ1-2; possibly TRBD1 for D (6 bases). This CDR3 has 14 residues. The germline V gene encodes CDR1 MNHEY and CDR2 SVGAGI. V dropped 8 bases and J dropped 4 bases, with 17 bases sitting between them. The CDR3 here is CASSKTGSGYGYTF. DNA for the CDR3: TGTGCCAGCTCAAAAACAGGGTCCGGCTATGGCTACACCTTC.

The chain has TRBV28 and TRBJ1-1; 7 positions agree with TRBD1. With V trimmed by 6 bases and J by 5 bases, 6 bases remained unmatched. This CDR3 spans 13 amino acids. The germline CDR1 and CDR2 sequences are MDHEN and SYDVKM. The DNA for the CDR3 is TGTGCCAGCAGGGGACAGCCCGGAACTGAAGCTTTCTTT. Residues: CASRGQPGTEAFF.

This clone was observed a single time. The V gene is TRBV6-5, the J gene TRBJ2-1, with D perhaps matching TRBD2 (6 bases). CDR3 length: 13 amino acids. Germline CDR1 reads MNHEY; CDR2 reads SVGAGI. The germline V and J ends were trimmed by 6 bases and 8 bases, with 14 bases remaining between them. This CDR3 is CASSPGGSYEQFF. The DNA of the CDR3 is TGTGCCAGCAGCCCCGGGGGTAGCTATGAGCAGTTCTTC.

This chain joins TRBV3-1 (or the pseudogene TRBV3-2) and TRBJ2-2, with D maybe TRBD2 (6 bases). Trimming stripped 1 base from V and 5 bases from J, with 17 bases between. The CDR3 loop spans 17 amino acids. CDR1 is LGHDT and CDR2 is YNNKEL in the germline V gene (reference sequence). CDR3 bases: TGTGCCAGCAGCCAAGTTTATAAGGGGAGGAGGACCGGGGAGCTGTTTTTT. Translation gives CASSQVYKGRRTGELFF.

The chain combines TRBV30 with TRBJ1-1, with 8 bases matching TRBD1. CDR3 length: 13 residues. V was pared by 1 base and J by 3 bases, with 1 base of the junction left unmatched. Per the germline V gene, CDR1 is GTSNPN and CDR2 is SVGIG (reference sequence). CDR3 bases: TGTGCCTGGAGTGCACAGGGGGACACTGAAGCTTTCTTT. Its translation is CAWSAQGDTEAFF.

This chain connects TRBV28 to TRBJ1-2; 7 bases fit TRBD1. The ends lost 5 bases at V and 5 bases at J; junction bases unmatched: 5. The CDR3 is 13 residues long. The V gene's germline CDR1 is MDHEN and CDR2 SYDVKM. The chain's CDR3 is CASSLGQWYGYTF. Written as DNA, the CDR3 is TGTGCCAGCAGTCTGGGACAGTGGTATGGCTACACCTTC.

This clone has a handful of counts. The rearrangement joins TRBV7-9 to TRBJ2-7, with 7 bases lining up with TRBD1. Germline loops: CDR1 SEHNR, CDR2 FQNEAQ (reference sequence). The junction had 10 bases not matched to a gene; V was cut back by 1 base and J by 4 bases. This CDR3 comprises 16 residues. CDR3 DNA sequence: TGTGCCAGCAGCTTAGGTGGGGACAGCTCTTCTTACGAGCAGTACTTC. It yields the protein CASSLGGDSSSYEQYF.

The chain recombines TRBV20-1 with TRBJ1-2; possibly TRBD1 for D (6 bases). In germline, CDR1 is DFQATT, CDR2 SNEGSKA (reference sequence). This CDR3 comprises 11 residues. The CDR3 is CTGRGDYGYTF. CDR3 coding DNA: TGCACCGGGAGGGGGGACTATGGCTACACCTTC.

This clone showed up just once. The CDR3 ends on some other residue instead of the conserved phenylalanine or tryptophan, so this is likely a read error. It is unclear where the CDR3 begins or ends on the DNA, so no DNA is shown, and the CDR3 is as TCRdb lists it. The genes are TRBV24-1 and TRBJ1-2. Germline values: CDR1 KGHDR, CDR2 SFDVKD. The CDR3 is 8 amino acids long, termini counted. CDR3 region: CATSGGER.